The subject of this entry is one T cell receptor beta chain. Its antigen has not been determined. Base quality data are lacking; no much larger clone is found one base away. TCRbeta CDR3 regions were amplified from genomic DNA by means of the immunoSEQ Assay, a bias-controlled multiplex PCR. The authors' analysis ran thus. The number of nucleated cells in each sample was estimated from the amplification of reference gene primers within the assay. To quantify the absolute abundance of each unique TCRbeta CDR3 rearrangement, sequence reads were collapsed and filtered. Productive Simpson clonality was computed per sample as the square root of Simpson's diversity index over productive rearrangements. TCRdb retrieved this table from immuneACCESS and kept in-frame rearrangements only. Not all clones are present; in checked studies, unresolved V genes account for under half, and no reason is known for the remainder. The DNA was the basis for D and trimming; V, J and clone size are from that table. In this sample the table shows about 98,000 clones, roughly 82% of which occur a single time. The top ten clonotypes cover 9.5% to 13% of the sample.

The CDR3 sequence holds 13 residues, the cysteine and phenylalanine included. The entry retains the CDR3 DNA only, 39 bases that are in frame from base 1. V and J lose 2 bases and 5 bases, and a span of 7 bases separates them. The germline V gene specifies LGHNT as CDR1 and FRNRAP as CDR2. This entry belongs to a study of blood T cell repertoires in COVID-19 (dated by TCRdb to about 2020). As for the study more broadly: The collaborator samples originated in the United States, Italy and Spain and spanned the acute and convalescent phases of COVID-19. The samples were drawn from two sources: the first 160 participants of the ongoing ImmuneRACE study, and approximately 1,300 subjects contributed by 6 global collaborators. Where available, HLA class I and class II types were obtained from metadata supplied by the sample provider rather than from assay-based typing. The material from the prospective study consisted of cDNA or gDNA derived from T cells, B-cell-depleted T cells, or PBMCs. Deeply sampled blood TCRbeta repertoires from subjects exposed to, actively infected with, or recovered from COVID-19 were included in the dataset. The repertoires were made available in a free public database intended to serve as a resource for research on the immune response to SARS-CoV-2. A de-identified subject ID, COVID-19 status, age in years and sex were almost always included in the sample metadata. Points the paper makes about the study in general: The amount of clinical and demographic metadata varied by source and participant and was provided uncurated.

Each collaborating institution followed its own protocols to collect whole blood in K2EDTA tubes. Collaborator samples were shipped for TCRbeta analysis as frozen whole blood, isolated PBMCs, or DNA extracted from either sample type. Here the chain combines TRBV12-5 and TRBJ1-5, with the D gene too uncertain to name. The clonotype originates from a man between 65 and 85 years old with active or convalescent COVID-19. Source material: peripheral blood. The CDR3 amino acid sequence is: CASGLQVYQPQHF. The bases are TGTGCTAGTGGTTTGCAGGTCTATCAGCCCCAGCATTTT.